This T cell receptor (beta chain) was retrieved from a study of blood T cell repertoires in COVID-19. Study-level information: T cells, B-cell-depleted T cells, or PBMCs provided the cDNA or gDNA that served as material.

Authors' data handling: Cell counts per sample came from amplifying reference gene primers. Data came from immunoSEQ multiplex PCR; TCRdb stores just in-frame clones and leaves some out. The DNA gave D and trimming, while V, J and clone size come from that table. Here the sample spans roughly 100,000 clones, about three quarters being singletons. The CDR3 contains 12 residues. Germline CDR1 and CDR2: MNHEY and SMNVEV (reference sequence). Trimming removed 4 bases from V and 5 bases from J, with 8 bases in between. Sequenced: peripheral blood. The chain recombines TRBV27 with TRBJ2-5; possibly TRBD1 for D (5 bases). The source is an elderly man with acute or convalescent COVID-19. CDR3 sequence (DNA): TGTGCCAGCAGTTCCAGGGATGAGACCCAGTACTTC. The encoded protein is CASSSRDETQYF.